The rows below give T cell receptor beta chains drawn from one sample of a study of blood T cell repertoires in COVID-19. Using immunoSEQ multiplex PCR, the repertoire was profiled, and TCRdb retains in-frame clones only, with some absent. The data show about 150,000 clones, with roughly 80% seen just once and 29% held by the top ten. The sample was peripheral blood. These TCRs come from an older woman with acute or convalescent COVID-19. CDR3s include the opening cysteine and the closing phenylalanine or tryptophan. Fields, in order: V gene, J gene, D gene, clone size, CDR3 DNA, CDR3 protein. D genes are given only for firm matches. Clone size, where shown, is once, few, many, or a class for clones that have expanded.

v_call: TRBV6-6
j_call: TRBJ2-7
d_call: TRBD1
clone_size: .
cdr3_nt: TGTGCCAGCAGTTTCACAGGGGGCACCGACGAGCAGTACTTC
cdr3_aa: CASSFTGGTDEQYF

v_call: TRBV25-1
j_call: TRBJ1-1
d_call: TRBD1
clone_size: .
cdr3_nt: TGTGCCAGCAGAGGACAGGGGGCCGTCACTGAAGCTTTCTTT
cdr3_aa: CASRGQGAVTEAFF

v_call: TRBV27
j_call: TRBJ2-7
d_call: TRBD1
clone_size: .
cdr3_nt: TGTGCCAGCAGCGCCGGGACAGACTTTTACGAGCAGTACTTC
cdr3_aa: CASSAGTDFYEQYF

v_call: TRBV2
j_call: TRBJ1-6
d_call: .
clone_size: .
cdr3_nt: TGTGCCACCAACAGGGTCTATAATTCACCCCTCCACTTT
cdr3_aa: CATNRVYNSPLHF

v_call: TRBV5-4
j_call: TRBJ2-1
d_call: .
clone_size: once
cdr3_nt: TGTGCCAGCAGCGTTGACTCTAGCTCCTACAATGAGCAGTTCTTC
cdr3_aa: CASSVDSSSYNEQFF

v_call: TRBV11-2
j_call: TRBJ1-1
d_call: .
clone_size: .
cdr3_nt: TGTGCCAGCAGCTTAATGAGCGGACGTGAAGCTTTCTTT
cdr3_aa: CASSLMSGREAFF

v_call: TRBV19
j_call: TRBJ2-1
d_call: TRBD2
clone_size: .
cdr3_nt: TGTGCCAGTAGTAACGGGGGGGATTACTACAATGAGCAGTTCTTC
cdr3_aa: CASSNGGDYYNEQFF

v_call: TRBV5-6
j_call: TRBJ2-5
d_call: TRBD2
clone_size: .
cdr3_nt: TGTGCCAGCAGCCAACGAGGACTAGCGGATCGAGAGACCCAGTACTTC
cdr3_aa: CASSQRGLADRETQYF

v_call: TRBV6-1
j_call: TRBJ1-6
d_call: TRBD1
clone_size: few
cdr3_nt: TGTGCCAGCAGTGAGAACAGGGGGCCCTCAAGCTCCTATAATTCACCCCTCCACTTT
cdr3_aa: CASSENRGPSSSYNSPLHF

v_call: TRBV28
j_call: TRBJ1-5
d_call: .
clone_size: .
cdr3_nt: TGTGCCAGCAACCTACCGGGAGGAAGCAATCAGCCCCAGCATTTT
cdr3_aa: CASNLPGGSNQPQHF

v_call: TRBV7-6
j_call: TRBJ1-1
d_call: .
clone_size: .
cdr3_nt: TGTGCCAGCAGCTTAAAGGCAGGGGACACTGAAGCTTTCTTT
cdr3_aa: CASSLKAGDTEAFF

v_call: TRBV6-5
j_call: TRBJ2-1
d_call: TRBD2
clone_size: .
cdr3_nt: TGTGCCAGCAGTCGACTAGCTCGGCGAGGCAATGAGCAGTTCTTC
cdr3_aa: CASSRLARRGNEQFF

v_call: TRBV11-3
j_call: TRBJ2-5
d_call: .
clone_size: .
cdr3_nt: TGTGCCAGCAGCTTCCAGAGGGGGGAGACCCAGTACTTC
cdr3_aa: CASSFQRGETQYF

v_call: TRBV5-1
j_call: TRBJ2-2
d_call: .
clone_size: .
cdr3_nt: TGCGCCAGCAGCTTCCGCAGGGATGGTGCCGGGGAGCTGTTTTTT
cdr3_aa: CASSFRRDGAGELFF

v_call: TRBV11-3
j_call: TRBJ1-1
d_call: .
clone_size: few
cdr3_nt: TGTGCCAGCAGCAAGCGGACAGAAACTAACACTGAAGCTTTCTTT
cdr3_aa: CASSKRTETNTEAFF

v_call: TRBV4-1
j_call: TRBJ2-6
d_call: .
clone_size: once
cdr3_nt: TGCGCCAGCAGCAATGAATTCAGTACCTCTGGGGCCAACGTCCTGACTTTC
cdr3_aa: CASSNEFSTSGANVLTF

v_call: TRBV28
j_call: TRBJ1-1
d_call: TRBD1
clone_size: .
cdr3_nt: TGTGCCAGCAGTACACCAAGGGACAGGGTTTCGGGGGGCGCTGAAGCTTTCTTT
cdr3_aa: CASSTPRDRVSGGAEAFF

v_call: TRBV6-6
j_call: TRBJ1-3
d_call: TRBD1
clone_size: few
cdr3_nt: TGTGCCAGCAATCCGGGGACAGGGCAAAACACCATATATTTT
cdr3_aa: CASNPGTGQNTIYF

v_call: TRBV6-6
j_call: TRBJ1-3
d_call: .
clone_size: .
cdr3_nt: TGTGCCAGCGGCTCGCACTCTGGAAACACCATATATTTT
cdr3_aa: CASGSHSGNTIYF

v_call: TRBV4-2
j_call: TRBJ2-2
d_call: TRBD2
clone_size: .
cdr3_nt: TGTGCCAGCAGCCAAGTTAAGGTTGGCGGGGGGTTCGGGGAGCTGTTTTTT
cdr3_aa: CASSQVKVGGGFGELFF

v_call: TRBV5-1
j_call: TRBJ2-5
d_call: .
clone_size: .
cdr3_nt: TGCGCCAGCAGCTTGGAGGACAGTCGACGAGAGACCCAGTACTTC
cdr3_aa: CASSLEDSRRETQYF

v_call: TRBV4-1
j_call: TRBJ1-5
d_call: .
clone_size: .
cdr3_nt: TGCGCCAGCAGCCTCCTGATGGGCCAGCCCCAGCATTTT
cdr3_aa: CASSLLMGQPQHF

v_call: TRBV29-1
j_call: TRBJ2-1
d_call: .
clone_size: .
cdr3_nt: TGCAGCACCAGAACGGGTGGTGGCAATGAGCAGTTCTTC
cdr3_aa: CSTRTGGGNEQFF

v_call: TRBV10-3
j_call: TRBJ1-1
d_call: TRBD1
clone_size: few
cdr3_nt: TGTGCCATCATCGACGATGACAGGGTCACTGAAGCTTTCTTT
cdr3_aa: CAIIDDDRVTEAFF

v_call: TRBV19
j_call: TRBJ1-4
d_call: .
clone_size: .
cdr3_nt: TGTGCCAGTACCATCAATGAAAAACTGTTTTTT
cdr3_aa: CASTINEKLFF

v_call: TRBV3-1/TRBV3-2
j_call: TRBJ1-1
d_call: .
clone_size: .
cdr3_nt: TGTGCCAGCAGCTCCGGGACACAGCCTGAAGCTTTCTTT
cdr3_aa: CASSSGTQPEAFF

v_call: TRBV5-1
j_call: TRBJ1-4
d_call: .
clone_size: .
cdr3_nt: TGCGCCAGCACCTTCACACCCGGGACAACTAATGAAAAACTGTTTTTT
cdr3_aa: CASTFTPGTTNEKLFF

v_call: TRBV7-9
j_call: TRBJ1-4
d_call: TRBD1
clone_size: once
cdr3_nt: TGTGCCAGCAGCTGGGCTCCGGGACAGCCGGGAAAAAATGAAAAACTGTTTTTT
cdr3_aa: CASSWAPGQPGKNEKLFF

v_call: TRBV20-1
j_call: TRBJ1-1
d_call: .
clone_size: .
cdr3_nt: TGCAGTGCTAGTAAGACGGCAGGGGCTGAAGCTTTCTTT
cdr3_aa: CSASKTAGAEAFF

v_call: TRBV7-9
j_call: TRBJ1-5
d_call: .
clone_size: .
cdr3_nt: TGTGCCAGCAGCTATACTAATCAGCCCCAGCATTTT
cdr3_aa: CASSYTNQPQHF

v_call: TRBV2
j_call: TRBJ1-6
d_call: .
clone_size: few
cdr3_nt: TGTGCCAGCACCCGAGAGGTTGGGGCTAATTCACCCCTCCACTTT
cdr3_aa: CASTREVGANSPLHF

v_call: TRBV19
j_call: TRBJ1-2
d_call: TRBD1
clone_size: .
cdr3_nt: TGTGCCAGTAGTACCCCCGACAGGGGCTATGGCTACACCTTC
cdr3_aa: CASSTPDRGYGYTF

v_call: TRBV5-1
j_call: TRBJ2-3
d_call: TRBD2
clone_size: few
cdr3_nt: TGCGCCAGCAGCTTGGCCGGGCTAGCGGGGGCCCTTACAGATACGCAGTATTTT
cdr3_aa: CASSLAGLAGALTDTQYF

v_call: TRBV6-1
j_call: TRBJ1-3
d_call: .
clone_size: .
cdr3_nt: TGTGCCAGCAGTGACCTGAGGACAGTGGCCTCTGGAAACACCATATATTTT
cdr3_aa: CASSDLRTVASGNTIYF

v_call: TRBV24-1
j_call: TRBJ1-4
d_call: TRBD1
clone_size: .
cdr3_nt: TGTGCCACCAGTGACTCTACAGGGGGGAATGAAAAACTGTTTTTT
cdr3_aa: CATSDSTGGNEKLFF

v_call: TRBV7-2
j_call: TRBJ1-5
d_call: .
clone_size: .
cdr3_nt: TGTGCCAGCAGCCCGGACAGTAGCAATCAGCCCCAGCATTTT
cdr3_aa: CASSPDSSNQPQHF

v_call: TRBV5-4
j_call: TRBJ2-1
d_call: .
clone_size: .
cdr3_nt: TGTGCCAGCAGCTTAGGGGGGGCCATCTACAATGAGCAGTTCTTC
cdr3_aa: CASSLGGAIYNEQFF

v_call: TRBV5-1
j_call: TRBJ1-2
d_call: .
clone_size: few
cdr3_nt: TGCGCCAGCAGCTCGACAGGAGGCTCTGGCTACACCTTC
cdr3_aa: CASSSTGGSGYTF

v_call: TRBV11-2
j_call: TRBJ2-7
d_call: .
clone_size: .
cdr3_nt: TGTGCCAGCAGCTCAGGGACAGAGCAGTACTTC
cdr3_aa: CASSSGTEQYF

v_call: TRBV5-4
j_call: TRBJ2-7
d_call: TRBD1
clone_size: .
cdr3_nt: TGTGCCAGCAGCGCGAGGACAGGGGGCGTATACGAGCAGTACTTC
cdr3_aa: CASSARTGGVYEQYF

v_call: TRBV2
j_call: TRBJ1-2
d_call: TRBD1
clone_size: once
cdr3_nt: TGTGCCAGCAGTCGGGACAGAAGGGCAGGCTATGGCTACACCTTC
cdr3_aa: CASSRDRRAGYGYTF

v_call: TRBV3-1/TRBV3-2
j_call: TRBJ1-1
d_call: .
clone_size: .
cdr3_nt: TGTGCCACGAGAAGGGCAGGGGTGAACACTGAAGCTTTCTTT
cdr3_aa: CATRRAGVNTEAFF

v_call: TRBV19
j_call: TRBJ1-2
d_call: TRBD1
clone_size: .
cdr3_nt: TGTGCCAGTAGGGGGACAGGGGACTATGGCTACACCTTC
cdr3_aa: CASRGTGDYGYTF

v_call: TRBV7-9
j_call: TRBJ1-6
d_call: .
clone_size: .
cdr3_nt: TGTGCCAGCAGTAGGACAGATCAAAATTCACCCCTCCACTTT
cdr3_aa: CASSRTDQNSPLHF

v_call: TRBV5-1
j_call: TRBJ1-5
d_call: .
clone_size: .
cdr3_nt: TGCGCCAGCAGCTTGGATCCGGGAGGGAATCAGCCCCAGCATTTT
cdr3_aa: CASSLDPGGNQPQHF

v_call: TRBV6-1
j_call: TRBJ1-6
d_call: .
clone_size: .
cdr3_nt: TGTGCCAGCAGTGATCCCGCCGGAGGGTTGAATTCACCCCTCCACTTT
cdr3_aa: CASSDPAGGLNSPLHF

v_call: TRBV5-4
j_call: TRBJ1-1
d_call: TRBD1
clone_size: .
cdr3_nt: TGTGCCAGCAGCCTACAGGGGCGGGCTGGCACTGAAGCTTTCTTT
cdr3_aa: CASSLQGRAGTEAFF

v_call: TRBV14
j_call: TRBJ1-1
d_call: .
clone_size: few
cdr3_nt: TGTGCCACCCAGATGACTATGAACACTGAAGCTTTCTTT
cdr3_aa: CATQMTMNTEAFF

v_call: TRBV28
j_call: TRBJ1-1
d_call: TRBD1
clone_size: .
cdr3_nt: TGTGCCAGCAGTGACCGGGACAGGGGGCGAGTGAACACTGAAGCTTTCTTT
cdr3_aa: CASSDRDRGRVNTEAFF

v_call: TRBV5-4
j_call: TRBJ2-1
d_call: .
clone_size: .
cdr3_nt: TGTGCCAGCAGCTTCGGGGGTAGTTCTGTTATCTACAATGAGCAGTTCTTC
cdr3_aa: CASSFGGSSVIYNEQFF

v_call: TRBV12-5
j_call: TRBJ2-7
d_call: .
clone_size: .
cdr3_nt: TGTGCTAGTGGTTACCCAAACGGCTACGAGCAGTACTTC
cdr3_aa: CASGYPNGYEQYF

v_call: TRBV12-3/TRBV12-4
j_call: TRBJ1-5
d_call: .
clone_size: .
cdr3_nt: TGTGCCAGCAGTTTTTCGACACAGCCCCAGCATTTT
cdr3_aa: CASSFSTQPQHF

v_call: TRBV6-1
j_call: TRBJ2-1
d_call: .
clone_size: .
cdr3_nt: TGTGCCAGCAGTGAAGGGCGGTACTACAATGAGCAGTTCTTC
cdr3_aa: CASSEGRYYNEQFF

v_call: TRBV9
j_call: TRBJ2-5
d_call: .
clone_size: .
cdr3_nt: TGTGCCAGCAGCGTAGACGATGGACTACTACAAGAGACCCAGTACTTC
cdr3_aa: CASSVDDGLLQETQYF

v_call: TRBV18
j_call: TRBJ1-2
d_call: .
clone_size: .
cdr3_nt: TGTGCCAGCTCATTGGGGGCGGACTATGGCTACACCTTC
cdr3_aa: CASSLGADYGYTF

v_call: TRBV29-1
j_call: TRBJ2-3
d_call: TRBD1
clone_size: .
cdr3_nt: TGCAGCGTGACAGGGGGCGGCGTCACAGATACGCAGTATTTT
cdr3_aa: CSVTGGGVTDTQYF

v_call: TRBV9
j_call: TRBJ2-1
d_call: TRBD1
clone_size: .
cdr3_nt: TGTGCCAGCAGCGTAGACGGCAGGGGGCGGGATGAGCAGTTCTTC
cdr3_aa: CASSVDGRGRDEQFF

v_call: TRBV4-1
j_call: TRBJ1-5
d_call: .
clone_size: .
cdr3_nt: TGCGCCAGCAGCCAAAGCCCCGTCCCCGTGAACGGTCAGCCCCAGCATTTT
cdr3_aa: CASSQSPVPVNGQPQHF

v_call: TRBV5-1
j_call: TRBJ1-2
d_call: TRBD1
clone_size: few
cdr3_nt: TGCGCCAGCAGCTCAGGACAGGGATACTATGGCTACACCTTC
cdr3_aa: CASSSGQGYYGYTF

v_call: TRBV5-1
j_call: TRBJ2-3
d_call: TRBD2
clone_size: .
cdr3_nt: TGCGCCAGCAGTCTCCAATGGGGCGGGGGGGCCGATACGCAGTATTTT
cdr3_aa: CASSLQWGGGADTQYF